Listed here are 17 T cell receptor beta chains from one sample, sequenced in a study of T-cell memory formation after mild COVID-19. A single record per CDR3 protein comes from TCRdb applying MiXCR to the 5' RACE reads. Here the sample spans over 450,000 distinct CDR3 sequences, about a fifth being singletons. Sequenced sample: PBMCs or a T cell subset sorted from them (not recorded which). The receptors shown here come from an adult woman who had mild COVID-19 (a few samples of this study predate the infection). Cell type and time point are not known.

This sequence joins TRBV4-1 and TRBJ2-1; 7 bases match TRBD1. CDR1 is MGHRA and CDR2 is YSYEKL in the germline V gene. This CDR3 region has 15 residues. J gave up 5 bases and V 4 bases, and 8 bases lay outside the gene matches. This CDR3 is CASSRRDSQNNEQFF. Here the CDR3 DNA reads TGCGCCAGCAGCCGACGGGACAGCCAAAACAATGAGCAGTTCTTC.

The CDR3 DNA sequence: TGTGCCAGCAGCCCATGGGAGGGGAAGACTTTCTTT. Residues: CASSPWEGKTFF. The rearrangement joins TRBV7-9 to TRBJ1-1, with D possibly being TRBD1 (5 bases). Germline V gene data show CDR1 as SEHNR and CDR2 as FQNEAQ (reference sequence). V was shortened by 5 bases and J by 12 bases, with 16 bases between the two germline ends. The CDR3 covers 12 residues.

The chain uses TRBV27 and TRBJ2-5, with 8 bases aligning to TRBD2. The CDR3 runs to 17 residues. Per the germline V gene, CDR1 is MNHEY and CDR2 is SMNVEV (reference sequence). V shed 8 bases, J shed 4 bases, and the junction held 18 bases outside the gene matches. The CDR3 here is CASSPALAGPTGETQYF. The CDR3 DNA sequence: TGTGCCAGCTCACCGGCGCTAGCGGGTCCTACCGGAGAGACCCAGTACTTC.

This clonotype was picked up a small number of times. The chain uses TRBV5-1 and TRBJ2-7, with a weak D call TRBD2 (7 bases). CDR3 length: 16 residues. CDR1 and CDR2 from the germline V gene are SGHRS and YFSETQ. Trimming pared 6 bases from V and 8 bases from J, leaving 27 bases between. This CDR3 reads CASTPTGTEGGTQQYF. The CDR3 nucleotides are TGCGCCAGCACCCCGACGGGAACCGAGGGGGGGACCCAGCAGTACTTC.

With regard to this clonotype: Germline and junction disagree at one end, which may indicate a read error. The gene calls are TRBV5-1 and TRBJ2-5; D remains ambiguous. There are 12 residues in the CDR3. Germline CDR1 reads SGHRS; CDR2 reads YFSETQ. The CDR3: CASRLDQETQYF. The CDR3 region has the DNA TGCGCCAGCAGGTTGGACCAAGAGACCCAGTACTTC.

This clonotype was observed a few times. The chain employs TRBV7-2 and TRBJ1-6; 7 bases are shared with TRBD1. V shed 5 bases, J shed 5 bases, and the junction held 12 bases outside the gene matches. Germline-derived CDR1 and CDR2 are SGHTA and FQGNSA. The CDR3 loop spans 17 amino acids. The CDR3 coding sequence is TGTGCCAGCAGCGCCTTTGACAGGGTTGGGGATAATTCACCCCTCCACTTT. Protein sequence: CASSAFDRVGDNSPLHF.

The CDR3 bases are TGTGCCACTACCCGGGACATCAACACCGGGGAGCTGTTTTTT. As protein: CATTRDINTGELFF. The gene calls are TRBV15 and TRBJ2-2; possibly TRBD1 for D (6 bases). CDR3 length: 14 residues. CDR1 LNHNV and CDR2 YYDKDF come from the germline V gene (reference sequence). V was pared by 9 bases and J by 2 bases, with 13 bases between.

This clonotype was counted ten times or more. The chain uses TRBV5-1 and TRBJ2-2, with D unresolved. V lost 4 bases and J 2 bases, leaving 9 bases between the germline ends. The V gene's germline CDR1 is SGHRS and CDR2 YFSETQ. The CDR3 consists of 14 residues. The DNA of the CDR3 is TGCGCCAGCAGCGAAGGCCCCAACACCGGGGAGCTGTTTTTT. It yields the protein CASSEGPNTGELFF. The variable domain in full, with the rest retrieved from reference TRBV5-1 and TRBJ2-2, is KAGVTQTPRYLIKTRGQQVTLSCSPISGHRSVSWYQQTPGQGLQFLFEYFSETQRNKGNFPGRFSGRQFSNSRSEMNVSTLELGDSALYLCASSEGPNTGELFFGEGSRLTVL.

In its sample, this clonotype was seen a few times. The gene calls are TRBV3-1 and TRBJ2-2; D may be TRBD1 or TRBD2 (6 bases each). Germline CDR1 LGHDT, CDR2 YNNKEL (reference sequence). The V end was cut by 1 base, the J end by 0 bases, with 12 bases between. The CDR3 has 17 amino acids. The CDR3 DNA is TGTGCCAGCAGCCAAGTCCCGGGGGCTGCGAACACCGGGGAGCTGTTTTTT. Translated: CASSQVPGAANTGELFF.

This clonotype was recorded a few times. The V gene is TRBV29-1, the J gene TRBJ2-7; 8 nucleotides line up with TRBD2. With V trimmed by 0 bases and J by 2 bases, 6 bases remained unmatched. The CDR3 covers 15 residues. Germline V gives CDR1 SQVTM, CDR2 ANQGSEA. This chain's CDR3 is CSVEDSGGEPYEQYF. Here the CDR3 DNA reads TGCAGCGTTGAAGATTCGGGGGGGGAACCCTACGAGCAGTACTTC.

This clonotype was picked up many times. The V and J genes are TRBV4-1 and TRBJ2-7, with 13 bases matching TRBD2. J lost 0 bases, V lost 2 bases, and 10 bases had no gene match. Germline CDR1 MGHRA, CDR2 YSYEKL. The CDR3 spans 19 residues. CDR3 sequence (DNA): TGCGCCAGCAGCCAAAGAGTGACTAGCGGGGGGCTAACCTCCTACGAGCAGTACTTC. It encodes CASSQRVTSGGLTSYEQYF.

This chain uses TRBV20-1 with TRBJ2-1; 8 bases fit TRBD2. Per the germline V gene, CDR1 is DFQATT and CDR2 is SNEGSKA (reference sequence). Trimming removed 4 bases from V and 3 bases from J; junction bases left unmatched: 17. This CDR3 comprises 18 residues. The CDR3 loop is CSAIWLTAGGGFYNEQFF. The CDR3 DNA reads TGCAGTGCTATTTGGTTGACCGCGGGCGGGGGGTTCTACAATGAGCAGTTCTTC.

The J gene is TRBJ2-1, the V gene TRBV6-5, with D tentatively TRBD2 (5 bases). V lost 5 bases and J 9 bases, leaving 17 bases between the germline ends. This CDR3 is built from 14 residues. From germline, CDR1 is MNHEY and CDR2 SVGAGI. The CDR3 sequence: CASSEGSPASEQFF. Written as DNA, the CDR3 is TGTGCCAGCAGTGAAGGGAGCCCAGCGAGTGAGCAGTTCTTC.

Comments on this clonotype: The junction and the germline gene differ at one end; a read error may be behind it. The chain combines TRBV19 with TRBJ2-7; TRBD2 might be the D (5 bases). Germline V gene data show CDR1 as LNHDA and CDR2 as SQIVND (reference sequence). The CDR3 extends over 15 amino acids. CDR3 coding DNA: TGTGCCAGTAGTCCCACCCCGGGGTACTCCCACGAGCAGTACTTC. This gives the protein CASSPTPGYSHEQYF.

The chain carries TRBV5-1 and TRBJ1-5; 8 bases fit TRBD1. The J segment lost 1 base and the V segment lost 0 bases, leaving 3 bases of the junction unmatched. In germline, CDR1 is SGHRS, CDR2 YFSETQ. CDR3 length: 16 residues. The DNA for the CDR3 is TGCGCCAGCAGCTTGGGCGACAGGGGAAGCAATCAGCCCCAGCATTTT. It yields the protein CASSLGDRGSNQPQHF.

This clonotype turned up a few times. Sequence at one end of the junction differs from germline and may be a read error. The chain carries TRBV7-2 and TRBJ2-3; 10 bases match TRBD2. This CDR3 region has 16 residues. Germline values: CDR1 SGHTA, CDR2 FQGNSA. CDR3 protein: CASSIAGGSGMDTQYF. The CDR3 region has the DNA TGTGCCAGCAGCATAGCGGGAGGTTCCGGCATGGATACGCAGTATTTT.

This chain joins TRBV7-2 and TRBJ1-5; perhaps TRBD1 as D (5 bases). CDR1 SGHTA and CDR2 FQGNSA come from the germline V gene. The CDR3 contains 14 residues. V lost 4 bases and J 6 bases, leaving 13 bases between the germline ends. Here the CDR3 reads CASSSSHRSQPQHF. The CDR3 DNA sequence: TGTGCCAGCAGCTCGTCTCACAGGTCTCAGCCCCAGCATTTT.